A selection of T cell receptor beta chains follows, all from one sample in a study of T-cell memory formation after mild COVID-19. TCRdb passed the 5' RACE reads through MiXCR, listing each CDR3 protein once. Of 200,000 to 250,000 distinct CDR3 sequences in the sample, 8.5% to 9.5% are singletons; the top ten hold roughly a fifth. Input material: PBMCs or a T cell subset sorted from them (not recorded which). All receptors derive from a young man who had mild COVID-19 (a few samples of this study predate the infection). Cell type and time point are not known. Both conserved end residues are trimmed from each CDR3. Fields, in order: V gene, J gene, CDR3 protein.

TRBV20-1	TRBJ2-7	SARDPRQTTYEQY
TRBV20-1	TRBJ2-1	SARVFRGRVSHEQF
TRBV4-3	TRBJ1-2	ASSRTGGYGYT
TRBV20-1	TRBJ1-1	SASPWTAGYTEAF
TRBV28	TRBJ1-5	ASSLTGDQPQH
TRBV2	TRBJ2-5	ASRMTETQY
TRBV4-1	TRBJ2-3	ASSQVPLEDTQY
TRBV6-5	TRBJ2-5	ASSWITRGQETQY
TRBV5-1	TRBJ2-3	ASSPGLESTDTQY
TRBV7-6	TRBJ2-1	ASRQNQRGAYNEQF
TRBV5-1	TRBJ2-3	ASSLGDREADTQY